This T cell receptor (beta chain) was recorded in a study of control samples from healthy donors and cancer patients. Assay used: immunoSEQ multiplex PCR; TCRdb lists only in-frame clones, some missing. This table has over 100,000 clones, 90% appearing once. V was clipped by 6 bases and J by 5 bases, with 11 bases between them. Germline CDR1 and CDR2: SNHLY and FYNNEI. The CDR3 is made up of 13 amino acids. The chain links TRBV2 to TRBJ1-5, with D possibly TRBD1 on 5 matching bases. This sequence originates from a human donor in good health. The donor label of this sample is uncertain. Sequences were obtained from blood. The CDR3 reads CASRRDADQPQHF. The CDR3 DNA follows: TGTGCCAGCAGACGGGACGCCGATCAGCCCCAGCATTTT.